The 30 T cell receptor beta chains in this list originate from one sample, sequenced in a study. TCRdb re-analysed the RT-PCR reads in MiXCR, keeping a single row per CDR3 protein. The data contain about 680,000 distinct CDR3 sequences, approximately 15% of them singletons. The sequenced sample was memory CD4+ T cells from blood. The receptors were gathered from a female donor in good health, serving as a healthy control.

The V gene is TRBV7-2, the J gene TRBJ2-2; TRBD2 matches at 9 bases. The CDR3 extends over 15 amino acids. CDR1 and CDR2 from the germline V gene are SGHTA and FQGNSA. V shed 2 bases and J 6 bases; nucleotides not matched to a gene: 4. The CDR3 loop is CASSLMTSGAGELFF. CDR3 sequence (DNA): TGTGCCAGCAGCTTAATGACTAGCGGCGCCGGGGAGCTGTTTTTT.

The genes are TRBV28 and TRBJ1-5, with 7 bases aligning to TRBD1. The germline gives CDR1 MDHEN, CDR2 SYDVKM. The V segment lost 8 bases and the J segment 7 bases; nucleotides outside the gene matches: 11. This CDR3 has 14 residues. The CDR3 is CASGDDRESQPQHF. The CDR3 DNA follows: TGTGCCAGCGGGGATGACAGGGAGTCACAGCCCCAGCATTTT.

V is TRBV5-4 and J is TRBJ2-7; a possible D gene is TRBD1 (6 bases). The CDR3 covers 17 residues. In germline, CDR1 is SGHNT, CDR2 YYREEE (reference sequence). The V gene lost 3 bases and the J gene lost 2 bases, with 21 bases spanning the gap. The DNA for the CDR3 is TGTGCCAGCAGCTCTGGTCCAGGGGACATCACCCCCTACGAGCAGTACTTC. Protein: CASSSGPGDITPYEQYF.

The table lists this clonotype with many counts. The chain employs TRBV20-1 and TRBJ2-1; D is possibly TRBD2 (6 bases). The V end was cut by 6 bases, the J end by 3 bases, with 15 bases between. From germline, CDR1 is DFQATT and CDR2 SNEGSKA (reference sequence). The CDR3 is 14 residues long. This chain's CDR3 is CSADGLSYYNEQFF. The CDR3 DNA follows: TGCAGTGCGGATGGACTAAGCTACTACAATGAGCAGTTCTTC.

This clonotype was detected only a few times. This chain uses TRBV3-1 with TRBJ2-7; D is unresolved. V lost 3 bases to trimming and J lost 6 bases, with 6 bases between them. Germline V gene lookup returns CDR1 LGHDT and CDR2 YNNKEL (reference sequence). The CDR3 runs to 11 residues. The CDR3 DNA follows: TGTGCCAGCAGCCACGCGGTCGAGCAGTACTTC. Its translation: CASSHAVEQYF.

This clonotype has more than one count but fewer than ten. V usage is TRBV5-4 and J usage is TRBJ2-1; 7 bases are a match to TRBD1. CDR1 and CDR2 from the germline V gene are SGHNT and YYREEE (reference sequence). With 3 bases clipped from V and 5 bases from J, the junction kept 5 bases outside the gene matches. The CDR3 consists of 14 residues. DNA for the CDR3: TGTGCCAGCAGCTCGAAACAGGGGAACAATGAGCAGTTCTTC. Its translation: CASSSKQGNNEQFF.

This clonotype has only a few counts. The CDR3: CASSNRQGNTDTQYF. The CDR3, as DNA: TGCGCCAGCAGCAATAGACAGGGGAACACAGATACGCAGTATTTT. This rearrangement joins TRBV5-1 to TRBJ2-3, with TRBD1 matching 8 bases. Germline CDR1 and CDR2: SGHRS and YFSETQ. The J segment lost 2 bases and the V segment lost 4 bases, leaving 6 bases of the junction unmatched. The CDR3 runs to 15 residues.

J is TRBJ1-4 and V is TRBV20-1; 10 bases line up with TRBD1. Germline loops: CDR1 DFQATT, CDR2 SNEGSKA (reference sequence). The length of the CDR3 is 15 residues. J was trimmed by 6 bases and V by 2 bases; bases with no gene match: 6. For the CDR3, the DNA is TGCAGTGCTAGACTTTCGGGACAGGGGCATGAAAAACTGTTTTTT. Translation gives CSARLSGQGHEKLFF.

CDR3 DNA: TGTGCCAGCAGTTCGACGAGGGGCCCCTATGAAAAACTGTTTTTT. Translating it yields CASSSTRGPYEKLFF. The J gene is TRBJ1-4, the V gene TRBV6-5; the D gene is possibly TRBD1 (5 bases). CDR1 is MNHEY, CDR2 SVGAGI, per germline. The V and J ends lost 4 bases and 6 bases respectively, with 15 bases between them. There are 15 residues in the CDR3.

The chain links TRBV21-1 to TRBJ2-3; TRBD2, the table's D call, lacks a check against the DNA. TRBV21-1 is recorded as a pseudogene. This CDR3 contains 17 residues. The CDR3 region is CASSNSGRESSTDTQYF. Written as DNA, the CDR3 is TGTGCCAGCAGCAATAGCGGGAGGGAATCTAGCACAGATACGCAGTATTTT.

There are many counts of this clonotype. This chain's CDR3 is CAIPLRRPLGTQYF. CDR3 DNA sequence: TGTGCCATCCCTCTTAGGAGGCCGCTTGGGACCCAGTACTTC. The chain is built from TRBV10-3 and TRBJ2-5, with D perhaps TRBD2 (5 bases). The V and J ends lost 8 bases and 7 bases respectively, with 20 bases between them. CDR1 and CDR2 from the germline V gene are ENHRY and SYGVKD. The CDR3 loop spans 14 amino acids.

The table lists this clonotype with many counts. The CDR3 DNA sequence: TGTGCCAGCAGTACTCCCAACGGGAGTAAGCAGTTCTTC. It codes for CASSTPNGSKQFF. V is TRBV12-3 or TRBV12-4 and J is TRBJ2-1; tentative D call: TRBD2 (6 bases). The CDR3 totals 13 residues. Trimming removed 5 bases at V and 11 bases at J, with 16 bases between.

At least ten counts were recorded for this clonotype. Compared with germline, one end of the junction differs, possibly owing to a read error. The chain couples TRBV5-1 to TRBJ2-1; no clear D. Germline V lookup: CDR1 SGHRS, CDR2 YFSETQ. This CDR3 comprises 14 residues. The CDR3 sequence is CASSLTSSYNEQFF. CDR3 sequence (DNA): TGTGCCAGCAGTTTAACCAGCTCCTACAATGAGCAGTTCTTC.

This clonotype was observed a few times. The CDR3 spells CASSALGRNTGELFF. CDR3 bases: TGTGCCAGCAGCGCGTTGGGGAGGAACACCGGGGAGCTGTTTTTT. The chain is built from TRBV7-2 and TRBJ2-2, with D perhaps matching TRBD2 (5 bases). CDR3 length equals 15 residues. Germline CDR1 and CDR2: SGHTA and FQGNSA. The V and J ends lost 5 bases and 1 base respectively, with 11 bases between them. The full variable domain, rest sourced from reference TRBV7-2 and TRBJ2-2, is GAGVSQSPSNKVTEKGKDVELRCDPISGHTALYWYRQSLGQGLEFLIYFQGNSAPDKSGLPSDRFSAERTGGSVSTLTIQRTQQEDSAVYLCASSALGRNTGELFFGEGSRLTVL.

This clonotype was counted a few times. CDR3 in DNA: TGTGCCAGCAGCTTCTGGGCAGGGAACACTGAAGCTTTCTTT. This sequence encodes CASSFWAGNTEAFF. The chain couples TRBV7-2 to TRBJ1-1, with unresolved D. V dropped 3 bases and J dropped 1 base, with 9 bases sitting between them. The CDR3 covers 14 residues. The germline gives CDR1 SGHTA, CDR2 FQGNSA.

In its sample, this clonotype was seen a few times. The chain carries TRBV20-1 and TRBJ1-5, with D uncertain. The CDR3 spans 12 residues. Trimming took 2 bases from V and 3 from J, leaving 5 bases between them. Germline CDR1 reads DFQATT; CDR2 reads SNEGSKA (reference sequence). The CDR3 nucleotides read TGCAGTGCTAGAAGGCTCAATCAGCCCCAGCATTTT. Its translation: CSARRLNQPQHF.

This sequence joins TRBV7-6 and TRBJ1-5, with 8 bases identical to TRBD1. Germline CDR1 is SGHVS and CDR2 is FNYEAQ. The V segment lost 2 bases and the J segment 0 bases; nucleotides outside the gene matches: 9. There are 18 residues in the CDR3. The CDR3, as DNA: TGTGCCAGCAGCTTACAGTCCGGGACAGGCAATAGCAATCAGCCCCAGCATTTT. Protein: CASSLQSGTGNSNQPQHF.

The chain carries TRBV24-1 and TRBJ1-1; tentatively, D is TRBD1 (5 bases). Trimming pared 5 bases from V and 1 base from J, leaving 7 bases between. The CDR3 sequence is 13 residues long. CDR1 and CDR2 from the germline V gene are KGHDR and SFDVKD. The CDR3 region is CATSVDRNTEAFF. CDR3 nucleotide sequence: TGTGCCACCAGTGTTGACAGGAACACTGAAGCTTTCTTT.

Only a few counts were recorded for this clonotype. The genes are TRBV11-2 and TRBJ1-1, with a possible D match to TRBD1 (6 bases). In germline, CDR1 is SGHAT, CDR2 FQNNGV. V was clipped by 4 bases and J by 11 bases, with 17 bases between them. This CDR3 is built from 13 residues. Here the CDR3 reads CASSSYRDPDAFF. The CDR3 region has the DNA TGTGCCAGCAGCTCGTACAGGGATCCCGACGCTTTCTTT.

This clonotype was counted many times. J is TRBJ2-5 and V is TRBV7-2, with D unclear. V was clipped by 4 bases and J by 5 bases, with 11 bases between them. Looked up from germline, CDR1 is SGHTA and CDR2 is FQGNSA. The CDR3 has 13 residues. The CDR3, as DNA: TGTGCCAGCAGCTCCCTCTTATTGGAGACCCAGTACTTC. Residues: CASSSLLLETQYF.

This clonotype appeared many times. The chain is built from TRBV7-8 and TRBJ2-5; no clear D. The V gene's germline CDR1 is SGHVS and CDR2 FQNEAQ. V was pared by 5 bases and J by 0 bases, with 13 bases between. The CDR3 spans 15 residues. The CDR3 DNA sequence: TGTGCCAGCAGCACCCGCCCCCAGTACCAAGAGACCCAGTACTTC. Translated: CASSTRPQYQETQYF. Supplemented by reference TRBV7-8 and TRBJ2-5, the full variable domain reads GAGVSQSPRYKVAKRGQDVALRCDPISGHVSLFWYQQALGQGPEFLTYFQNEAQLDKSGLPSDRFFAERPEGSVSTLKIQRTQQEDSAVYLCASSTRPQYQETQYFGPGTRLLVL.

V usage is TRBV9 and J usage is TRBJ2-1; D gene ambiguous. V lost 1 base and J 3 bases, leaving 11 bases between the germline ends. The CDR3 runs to 15 residues. Germline CDR1 reads SGDLS; CDR2 reads YYNGEE. CDR3 nucleotide sequence: TGTGCCAGCAGCGTAACAGTTTCCCACTACAATGAGCAGTTCTTC. Translating it yields CASSVTVSHYNEQFF.

This clonotype was found many times. The rearrangement links TRBV28 to TRBJ2-2, with D possibly TRBD2 on 7 matching bases. V was clipped by 3 bases and J by 4 bases, with 15 bases between them. Germline CDR1 and CDR2: MDHEN and SYDVKM. This CDR3 is 16 amino acids long. CDR3 nucleotide sequence: TGTGCCAGCAGTTTCGGACAGCGGGGACGCACCGGGGAGCTGTTTTTT. Translating it yields CASSFGQRGRTGELFF. Full variable domain (rest looked up from reference TRBV28 and TRBJ2-2): DVKVTQSSRYLVKRTGEKVFLECVQDMDHENMFWYRQDPGLGLRLIYFSYDVKMKEKGDIPEGYSVSREKKERFSLILESASTNQTSMYLCASSFGQRGRTGELFFGEGSRLTVL.

This clonotype was recorded a few times. The V and J genes are TRBV15 and TRBJ2-1; D is possibly TRBD2 (6 bases). V was shortened by 1 base and J by 10 bases, with 11 bases between the two germline ends. CDR3 size: 13 residues. Germline V lookup: CDR1 LNHNV, CDR2 YYDKDF (reference sequence). The CDR3 DNA follows: TGTGCCACCAGCAGAGCGGGCGGGGTGGAGCAGTTCTTC. It specifies CATSRAGGVEQFF.

This clonotype has a count of ten or more. The chain joins TRBV5-1 to TRBJ2-3; D might be TRBD1 (5 bases). Trimming left V 4 bases short and J 5 bases short, with 20 bases between. The CDR3 has 16 amino acids. Per germline, CDR1 SGHRS and CDR2 YFSETQ. The CDR3 sequence is CASSPGAARDRDTQYF. CDR3 coding DNA: TGCGCCAGCAGCCCGGGTGCGGCCAGGGATAGAGATACGCAGTATTTT. Full variable domain (rest looked up from reference TRBV5-1 and TRBJ2-3): KAGVTQTPRYLIKTRGQQVTLSCSPISGHRSVSWYQQTPGQGLQFLFEYFSETQRNKGNFPGRFSGRQFSNSRSEMNVSTLELGDSALYLCASSPGAARDRDTQYFGPGTRLTVL.

This clonotype was observed a handful of times. The chain links TRBV10-3 to TRBJ2-3, with 10 nucleotides matching TRBD1. This CDR3 is 14 amino acids long. Germline lookup yields CDR1 ENHRY and CDR2 SYGVKD. Trimming at V came to 10 bases and at J to 5 bases, leaving 9 bases not matched to a gene. The CDR3 protein is CATLSGDRGDTQYF. CDR3 sequence (DNA): TGTGCCACCCTGAGCGGGGACAGGGGAGATACGCAGTATTTT.

The J gene is TRBJ2-1, the V gene TRBV20-1, with D perhaps TRBD2 (6 bases). Trimming left V 7 bases short and J 8 bases short, with 15 bases between. The CDR3 runs to 12 residues. Germline V gene data show CDR1 as DFQATT and CDR2 as SNEGSKA (reference sequence). CDR3 in amino acids: CSVRREGDEQFF. In DNA, the CDR3 is TGCAGTGTGCGGCGGGAAGGGGATGAGCAGTTCTTC.

This chain joins TRBV7-8 and TRBJ2-5; D not certain. CDR1 is SGHVS and CDR2 is FQNEAQ in the germline V gene. Trimming pared 2 bases from V and 3 bases from J, leaving 7 bases between. The CDR3 runs to 13 residues. CDR3 amino acids: CASSLMFKETQYF. The CDR3 DNA reads TGTGCCAGCAGCTTAATGTTCAAAGAGACCCAGTACTTC.

This clonotype occurred a few times. This sequence joins TRBV28 and TRBJ2-1; possible D gene TRBD1, 6 bases. The CDR3 consists of 16 residues. CDR1 is MDHEN, CDR2 SYDVKM, per germline. With 4 bases removed from V and 2 bases from J, the gap between germline ends came to 15 bases. Written as DNA, the CDR3 is TGTGCCAGCAGTTGGGACACAGGGCGGGCCTACAATGAGCAGTTCTTC. It specifies CASSWDTGRAYNEQFF.

This clonotype showed up many times. J is TRBJ2-1 and V is TRBV4-3; D is uncertain. V lost 6 bases, J lost 2 bases, and 11 bases lay in between. The CDR3 has 14 amino acids. The germline V gene has CDR1 LGHNA and CDR2 YSLEER. Here the CDR3 reads CASSFQIAYNEQFF. The CDR3 region has the DNA TGCGCCAGCAGTTTTCAGATAGCCTACAATGAGCAGTTCTTC.